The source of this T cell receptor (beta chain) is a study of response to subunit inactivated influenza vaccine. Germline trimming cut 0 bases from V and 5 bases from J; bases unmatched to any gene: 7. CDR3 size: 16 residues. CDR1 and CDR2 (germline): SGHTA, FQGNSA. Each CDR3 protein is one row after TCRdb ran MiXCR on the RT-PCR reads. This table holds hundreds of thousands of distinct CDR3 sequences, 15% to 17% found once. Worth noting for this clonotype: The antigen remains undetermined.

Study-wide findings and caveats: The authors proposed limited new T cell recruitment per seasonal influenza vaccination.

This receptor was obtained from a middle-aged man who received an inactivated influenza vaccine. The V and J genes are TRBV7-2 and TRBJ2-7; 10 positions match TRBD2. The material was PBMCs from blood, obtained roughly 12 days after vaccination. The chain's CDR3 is CASSLASGGAFNEQYF. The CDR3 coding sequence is TGTGCCAGCAGCTTAGCAAGCGGGGGGGCCTTCAACGAGCAGTACTTC.